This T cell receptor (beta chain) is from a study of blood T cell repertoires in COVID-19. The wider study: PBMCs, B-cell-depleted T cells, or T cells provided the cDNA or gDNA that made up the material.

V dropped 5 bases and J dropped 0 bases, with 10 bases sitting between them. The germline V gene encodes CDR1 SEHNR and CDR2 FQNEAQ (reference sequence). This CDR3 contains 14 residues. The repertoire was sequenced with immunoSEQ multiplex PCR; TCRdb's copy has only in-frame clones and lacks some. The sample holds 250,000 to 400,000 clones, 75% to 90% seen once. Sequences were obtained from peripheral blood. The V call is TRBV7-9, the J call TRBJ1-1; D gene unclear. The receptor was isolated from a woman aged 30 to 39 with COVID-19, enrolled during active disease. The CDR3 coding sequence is TGTGCCAGCAGCCCCGTTGTTATGAACACTGAAGCTTTCTTT. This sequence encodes CASSPVVMNTEAFF.